A selection of T cell receptor beta chains follows, all from one sample in a study of CD8 T cells in ankylosing spondylitis. TCRdb reprocessed the 5' RACE reads with MiXCR, giving one entry per CDR3 protein. The table includes approximately 290,000 distinct CDR3 sequences, around 20% detected once. The sample was blood, either unsorted or a sorted T cell fraction (not recorded which). The receptor source for this set is a female donor with ankylosing spondylitis or in good health (not recorded which). Both conserved end residues are part of each CDR3. A D gene is named only where the DNA matches it firmly. Clone sizes are given selectively: once, few, many, or a class where the clone is expanded.

>-|TRBV7-8|TRBJ2-7|-
CASSPHTRKGDEQYF
TGTGCCAGCAGCCCACATACTAGGAAAGGGGACGAGCAGTACTTC
>many|TRBV11-2|TRBJ1-1|TRBD1
CASSSPLGTGGTGTEAFF
TGTGCCAGCAGCTCTCCCCTCGGGACAGGGGGCACCGGCACTGAAGCTTTCTTT
>-|TRBV2|TRBJ2-2|-
CASSARTANTGELFF
TGTGCCAGCAGTGCAAGGACAGCGAACACCGGGGAGCTGTTTTTT
>few|TRBV11-2|TRBJ2-1|TRBD2
CASSGMGGGLPSYNEQFF
TGTGCCAGCAGCGGTATGGGGGGGGGACTCCCTTCCTACAATGAGCAGTTCTTC
>many|TRBV2|TRBJ1-5|-
CASSVEGNQPQHF
TGTGCCAGCAGTGTGGAGGGGAATCAGCCCCAGCATTTT
>few|TRBV6-1|TRBJ2-1|TRBD2
CASMQRGSSYNEQFF
TGTGCCAGTATGCAGCGGGGCTCCTCCTACAATGAGCAGTTCTTC
>many|TRBV6-5|TRBJ2-5|TRBD2
CASSYGGRGSSIPGQYF
TGTGCCAGCAGTTACGGCGGGAGGGGATCCAGTATACCTGGCCAGTACTTC
>few|TRBV7-6|TRBJ2-3|TRBD2
CASSSPSSGNPTDTQYF
TGTGCCAGCAGCTCCCCCTCTAGCGGGAATCCGACAGATACGCAGTATTTT
>many|TRBV6-5|TRBJ2-7|-
CASSYGAGTPVGEQYF
TGTGCCAGCAGTTACGGTGCGGGGACCCCAGTTGGAGAGCAGTACTTC
>few|TRBV2|TRBJ2-5|-
CASSFDRSQETQYF
TGTGCCAGCAGTTTTGACAGAAGTCAAGAGACCCAGTACTTC
>many|TRBV20-1|TRBJ1-2|-
CSAYGSYGYTF
TGCAGTGCTTACGGGTCCTATGGCTACACCTTC
>-|TRBV5-1|TRBJ2-7|-
CASSPAGHGGPIHYEQYF
TGCGCCAGCAGCCCTGCGGGACACGGGGGCCCTATTCACTACGAGCAGTACTTC
>-|TRBV7-9|TRBJ2-7|TRBD2
CASSLVYSGRNEQYF
TGTGCCAGCAGCTTAGTGTATAGCGGGAGAAACGAGCAGTACTTC
>many|TRBV29-1|TRBJ1-2|-
CSVVVGKGYTF
TGCAGCGTTGTAGTGGGGAAGGGCTACACCTTC
>-|TRBV20-1|TRBJ1-4|TRBD1
CSATGQGWANEKLFF
TGCAGTGCTACGGGACAGGGTTGGGCTAATGAAAAACTGTTTTTT
>-|TRBV11-2|TRBJ2-1|-
CASSTRNEQFF
TGTGCCAGCAGCACTAGAAATGAGCAGTTCTTC
>few|TRBV4-3|TRBJ1-1|TRBD1
CASSQDTGAWNTEAFF
TGCGCCAGCAGCCAGGACACAGGGGCCTGGAACACTGAAGCTTTCTTT
>-|TRBV3-1|TRBJ1-1|-
CASSQAGPEAFF
TGTGCCAGCAGCCAAGCCGGACCTGAAGCTTTCTTT
>-|TRBV20-1|TRBJ2-1|-
CSARELSGEQFF
TGCAGTGCTAGAGAATTGTCGGGTGAGCAGTTCTTC
>few|TRBV2|TRBJ2-5|-
CASTPMGTQYF
TGTGCCAGCACCCCAATGGGGACCCAGTACTTC
>once|TRBV2|TRBJ1-4|-
CASRRTRSTNEKLFF
TGTGCCAGCCGAAGGACCCGGAGCACTAATGAAAAACTGTTTTTT
>few|TRBV20-1|TRBJ2-3|-
CSAAPGQIVRTDTQYF
TGCAGTGCTGCCCCCGGACAAATCGTGCGCACAGATACGCAGTATTTT
>-|TRBV7-2|TRBJ2-1|-
CASGGALNEQFF
TGTGCCAGTGGGGGAGCTCTTAATGAGCAGTTCTTC
>many|TRBV29-1|TRBJ2-3|TRBD1
CSVEGQGTDTQYF
TGCAGCGTTGAGGGACAGGGGACAGATACGCAGTATTTT
>few|TRBV11-2|TRBJ2-1|-
CASSSPRLGGRFVQFF
TGTGCCAGCAGCAGCCCGCGACTAGGGGGCCGGTTCGTGCAGTTCTTC
>-|TRBV20-1|TRBJ1-1|-
CSARQNTEAFF
TGCAGTGCTAGACAGAACACTGAAGCTTTCTTT
>-|TRBV7-9|TRBJ2-1|TRBD2
CASCSIAGNEQFF
TGTGCCAGCTGCTCGATAGCGGGCAATGAGCAGTTCTTC
>-|TRBV19|TRBJ2-1|TRBD1
CASSIAGTGVDNEQFF
TGTGCCAGTAGTATAGCGGGGACAGGGGTGGACAATGAGCAGTTCTTC
>few|TRBV30|TRBJ2-5|-
CAWSVVVEETQYF
TGTGCCTGGAGTGTAGTGGTTGAAGAGACCCAGTACTTC
>-|TRBV7-7|TRBJ2-3|-
CASSSDLRDTQYF
TGTGCCAGCAGCTCGGATCTCCGTGATACGCAGTATTTT
>-|TRBV6-5|TRBJ2-2|TRBD1
CASSSTGQGGTGELFF
TGTGCCAGCAGTTCCACGGGACAGGGCGGCACCGGGGAGCTGTTTTTT
>-|TRBV7-2|TRBJ2-3|-
CASSLAHFRSTDTQYF
TGTGCCAGCAGCTTAGCGCATTTTAGAAGCACAGATACGCAGTATTTT
>-|TRBV9|TRBJ2-3|TRBD2
CASSFGLVPTDTQYF
TGTGCCAGCAGCTTCGGACTAGTCCCCACAGATACGCAGTATTTT
>few|TRBV12-3/TRBV12-4|TRBJ2-1|TRBD1
CASSFGTGHSRSYNEQFF
TGTGCCAGCAGTTTTGGGACAGGGCATTCTCGCTCCTACAATGAGCAGTTCTTC
>many|TRBV6-4|TRBJ2-1|TRBD2
CASSELAGNNEQFF
TGTGCCAGCAGTGAACTAGCGGGGAACAATGAGCAGTTCTTC
>-|TRBV7-2|TRBJ2-7|TRBD2
CASSLELAGAYEQYF
TGTGCCAGCAGCTTAGAGCTAGCGGGGGCCTACGAGCAGTACTTC
>few|TRBV20-1|TRBJ2-4|-
CSARFPRDVRIQYF
TGCAGTGCTAGATTCCCAAGGGATGTCCGCATTCAGTACTTC
>many|TRBV7-2|TRBJ2-7|-
CASSPGRTSDYEQYF
TGTGCCAGCAGCCCGGGGCGGACCTCAGACTACGAGCAGTACTTC
>-|TRBV20-1|TRBJ2-1|-
CSAREPGRLERGEQFF
TGCAGTGCTAGAGAGCCGGGACGGCTCGAACGGGGTGAGCAGTTCTTC
>many|TRBV29-1|TRBJ2-7|-
CSVGRSGGLEQYF
TGCAGCGTTGGAAGGTCTGGGGGGCTTGAGCAGTACTTC
>-|TRBV25-1|TRBJ2-2|TRBD1
CASGTGGGGGELFF
TGTGCCAGCGGGACAGGGGGAGGTGGCGGGGAGCTGTTTTTT
>few|TRBV7-2|TRBJ2-1|-
CASSPDTSSYNEQFF
TGTGCCAGCAGCCCTGATACTAGCTCCTACAATGAGCAGTTCTTC
>few|TRBV7-9|TRBJ2-3|-
CASNRPGSHTDTQYF
TGTGCCAGCAACCGCCCGGGATCCCATACAGATACGCAGTATTTT
>-|TRBV24-1|TRBJ2-1|-
CATSDLHPGYNEQFF
TGTGCCACCAGTGATTTGCACCCCGGATACAATGAGCAGTTCTTC
>few|TRBV12-3/TRBV12-4|TRBJ1-5|-
CASRTGGSNQPQHF
TGTGCCAGCAGGACTGGTGGTAGCAATCAGCCCCAGCATTTT
>few|TRBV7-2|TRBJ2-5|TRBD1
CASSWAQGAEETQYF
TGTGCCAGCAGCTGGGCGCAGGGGGCTGAAGAGACCCAGTACTTC
>-|TRBV6-5|TRBJ1-1|-
CASGGKGEAFF
TGTGCCAGCGGCGGGAAGGGTGAAGCTTTCTTT
>many|TRBV3-1|TRBJ1-5|-
CASSLGGSSNQPQHF
TGTGCCAGCAGCCTGGGGGGGTCTAGCAATCAGCCCCAGCATTTT